This T cell receptor (beta chain) was identified in a study of T-cell reconstitution after alpha-beta-depleted transplantation in children (dated by TCRdb to 2015 to 2016). Context from the whole study: The study quantitatively tracked T-cell immune reconstitution after TCRalphabeta/CD19-depleted allogeneic hematopoietic cell transplantation in children using TCR repertoire profiling.

The protocol used for the library was PCR. TCRdb lists the instrument as Illumina HiSeq 2500. Molecular barcoding was employed in the preparation of TCR libraries, with unique molecular identifiers being used to normalize TCRbeta repertoire quantification. The public reads were reprocessed in TCRdb via fastp at Q25 and MiXCR, keeping in-frame beta chains. Rows merge per CDR3 protein into single entries with the most common DNA and genes. The sample table shows approximately 350,000 distinct CDR3 sequences, and over 9% are seen once. 2% to 3% of the sample is taken by the ten largest. A remark on this clonotype: Its antigen has not been determined. Per-base quality was not reported, and no clone a single base away is much larger than it.

The material was PBMCs from the stem cell graft donor, obtained from the stem cell graft. This TCR derives from a human donor who donated a stem cell graft to a child with acute lymphoblastic leukemia.

The nucleotide sequence reads as follows: TGTGCCAGCAGTTACTCGAGCATAGCAGGGTCTGACTATGGCTACACCTTC. This encodes CASSYSSIAGSDYGYTF. The chain was built from TRBV6-5 and TRBJ1-2; the best D guess is TRBD1, with 5 bases matching. The CDR3, cysteine through phenylalanine, is 17 amino acids long. CDR3 DNA only is kept here, 51 bases in frame from base 1. CDR1 and CDR2, per the germline V gene, are MNHEY and SVGAGI. V and J are truncated by 0 bases and 3 bases respectively, leaving an intervening sequence of 17 bases.